The 21 T cell receptor beta chains presented below share a single source sample, sequenced in a study of radiotherapy plus CTLA-4 blockade in lung cancer. The data were produced by immunoSEQ multiplex PCR, yet TCRdb's version contains in-frame clones alone and is incomplete. The sample shows roughly 59,000 clones, 65% to 80% of them seen only once. The specimen comprised peripheral blood, sampled from a patient treated with radiotherapy plus ipilimumab. Receptors originate from a human donor with non-small cell lung cancer whose response to radiotherapy plus ipilimumab could not be evaluated.

The chain combines TRBV9 with TRBJ2-1, with TRBD2 as a possible D gene (6 bases). CDR1 and CDR2 from the germline V gene are SGDLS and YYNGEE. The CDR3 is 16 residues long. Trimming removed 1 base at V and 4 bases at J, with 15 bases between. This chain's CDR3 is CASSVQGGWEYNEQFF. Here the CDR3 DNA reads TGTGCCAGCAGCGTACAGGGAGGTTGGGAATACAATGAGCAGTTCTTC.

This chain joins TRBV28 and TRBJ1-1, with D hard to call. Trimming shortened V by 3 bases and J by 7 bases, and 24 bases separated the two germline ends. This CDR3 is built from 17 residues. Germline CDR1 is MDHEN and CDR2 is SYDVKM. The CDR3, as DNA: TGTGCCAGCAGTTTGATATTGGACGGTGCGAGGGAAGTTGAAGCTTTCTTT. Amino acids: CASSLILDGAREVEAFF.

This sequence joins TRBV9 and TRBJ2-1; D possibly corresponds to TRBD1 (5 bases). The V end lost 0 bases, the J end lost 5 bases, and 12 bases lay between the germline ends. Germline V gene lookup returns CDR1 SGDLS and CDR2 YYNGEE. The CDR3 has 15 residues. The CDR3 protein is CASSVGTGINNEQFF. The CDR3 region has the DNA TGTGCCAGCAGCGTAGGAACAGGTATTAACAATGAGCAGTTCTTC.

The chain combines TRBV5-1 with TRBJ2-2; 10 positions agree with TRBD2. The CDR3 is 16 amino acids. Per the germline V gene, CDR1 is SGHRS and CDR2 is YFSETQ. With V trimmed by 1 base and J by 7 bases, 7 bases remained unmatched. In nucleotides, the CDR3 is TGCGCCAGCAGCTTGCTTCTAGCGGGAGATCTCGGGGAGCTGTTTTTT. It is translated as CASSLLLAGDLGELFF.

This sequence joins TRBV29-1 and TRBJ1-2; no definite D call. V was clipped by 6 bases and J by 4 bases, with 15 bases between them. Germline V lookup: CDR1 SQVTM, CDR2 ANQGSEA. The CDR3 has 13 residues. CDR3 amino acids: CSVQVGGFYGYTF. The CDR3 region has the DNA TGCAGCGTACAAGTAGGAGGTTTCTATGGCTACACCTTC.

V gene TRBV19 combines with J gene TRBJ2-5; the match to TRBD2 covers 15 bases. Looked up from germline, CDR1 is LNHDA and CDR2 is SQIVND (reference sequence). The J segment lost 5 bases and the V segment lost 3 bases, leaving 7 bases of the junction unmatched. The CDR3 loop spans 17 amino acids. The CDR3 sequence is CASSMGTGTSGRETQYF. In nucleotides, the CDR3 is TGTGCCAGTAGTATGGGTACCGGGACTAGCGGGAGGGAGACCCAGTACTTC.

CDR3 region: CASSQDSLDPSGGAFQETQYF. CDR3 nucleotide sequence: TGCGCCAGCAGCCAAGATTCCCTAGACCCCAGCGGGGGGGCATTCCAAGAGACCCAGTACTTC. The V and J genes are TRBV4-3 and TRBJ2-5, with 10 bases matching TRBD2. Germline V CDR1 and CDR2: LGHNA, YSLEER. V dropped 0 bases and J dropped 1; count of bases not matched to a gene: 17. CDR3 length equals 21 residues.

V and J are TRBV7-2 and TRBJ1-4; D unresolved. The V gene's germline CDR1 is SGHTA and CDR2 FQGNSA. Deletions cut 5 bases from V and 11 bases from J, with 15 bases between. This CDR3 spans 13 amino acids. The CDR3 is CASSTRHIPKLFF. CDR3 nucleotide sequence: TGTGCCAGCAGCACCCGACATATCCCTAAACTGTTTTTT.

This clone was observed a handful of times. This chain uses TRBV21-1 with TRBJ2-5; the tabulated D call, TRBD2, remains unverified against the DNA. TRBV21-1 is a pseudogene locus. The CDR3 covers 18 residues. CDR3 loop: CASSKDAKGLEGQETQYF. CDR3 nucleotide sequence: TGTGCCAGCAGCAAGGACGCTAAGGGACTAGAGGGACAAGAGACCCAGTACTTC.

The chain is built from TRBV27 and TRBJ2-3, with 10 bases fitting TRBD1. Germline trimming cut 5 bases from V and 2 bases from J; bases unmatched to any gene: 7. Germline-derived CDR1 and CDR2 are MNHEY and SMNVEV (reference sequence). The CDR3 runs 16 residues. CDR3 bases: TGTGCCAGCAGTCCGGGGACAGGGGTTGTCACAGATACGCAGTATTTT. Translation gives CASSPGTGVVTDTQYF.

V is TRBV7-2 and J is TRBJ2-1, with 11 bases lining up with TRBD2. The CDR3 contains 16 residues. V lost 3 bases and J lost 8; bases outside the gene matches: 9. Germline-derived CDR1 and CDR2 are SGHTA and FQGNSA. For the CDR3, the DNA is TGTGCCAGCAGCTTGGGACTAGCGGACGAGATCGATGAGCAGTTCTTC. Amino acid sequence: CASSLGLADEIDEQFF.

In nucleotides, the CDR3 is TGTGCCAGCAGCCCTCGGGACTACCAAGAGACCCAGTACTTC. Translation: CASSPRDYQETQYF. V usage is TRBV11-3 and J usage is TRBJ2-5, with D possibly matching TRBD2 (6 bases). The CDR3 loop spans 14 amino acids. Germline CDR1 reads SGHNT; CDR2 reads YENEEA. Trimming stripped 5 bases from V and 0 bases from J, with 10 bases between. Complete variable domain (other parts from reference TRBV11-3 and TRBJ2-5): EAGVVQSPRYKIIEKKQPVAFWCNPISGHNTLYWYLQNLGQGPELLIRYENEEAVDDSQLPKDRFSAERLKGVDSTLKIQPAELGDSAVYLCASSPRDYQETQYFGPGTRLLVL.

The CDR3 nucleotides read TGTGCCAGCGAGAAGAACCTATTCTATGGCTACACCTTC. Encoded protein: CASEKNLFYGYTF. The rearrangement uses TRBV6-1 and TRBJ1-2, with D unresolved. The V end was cut by 8 bases, the J end by 4 bases, with 14 bases between. The germline V gene encodes CDR1 MNHNS and CDR2 SASEGT. The CDR3 totals 13 residues.

The rearrangement uses TRBV5-4 and TRBJ1-2, with 7 bases matching TRBD1. Germline loops: CDR1 SGHNT, CDR2 YYREEE (reference sequence). The CDR3 runs to 16 residues. Trimming at V came to 5 bases and at J to 2 bases, leaving 12 bases not matched to a gene. Written as DNA, the CDR3 is TGTGCCAGCAGGGGGGGACAGTTATACCCCAACTATGGCTACACCTTC. Its translation is CASRGGQLYPNYGYTF.

The chain joins TRBV9 to TRBJ1-2; 7 positions agree with TRBD1. The length of the CDR3 is 16 residues. From germline, CDR1 is SGDLS and CDR2 YYNGEE. Trimming at V came to 0 bases and at J to 8 bases, leaving 13 bases not matched to a gene. CDR3 DNA: TGTGCCAGCAGCGTAGGGGTGACAGGGCGGGTCATAGGCTACACCTTC. Amino acids: CASSVGVTGRVIGYTF.

The rearrangement links TRBV4-3 to TRBJ1-1; TRBD1 might be the D (5 bases). The germline gives CDR1 LGHNA, CDR2 YSLEER. CDR3 length: 17 residues. The V end lost 3 bases, the J end lost 0 bases, and 17 bases lay between the germline ends. The CDR3 nucleotides are TGCGCCAGCAGCCAGGGGATTTGGACGGACATGAACACTGAAGCTTTCTTT. It specifies CASSQGIWTDMNTEAFF.

The chain carries TRBV10-3 and TRBJ1-5, with D unclear. V lost 8 bases and J 5 bases, leaving 16 bases between the germline ends. Per the germline V gene, CDR1 is ENHRY and CDR2 is SYGVKD. This CDR3 spans 14 amino acids. The CDR3 sequence: CAIGGDDSYQPQHF. The CDR3 DNA reads as TGTGCCATCGGAGGAGATGATAGTTATCAGCCCCAGCATTTT.

The V gene is TRBV6-5, the J gene TRBJ2-1; 9 nucleotides match TRBD2. Germline V gene sequence: CDR1 MNHEY, CDR2 SVGAGI. The V gene end was trimmed by 9 bases and the J gene end by 6 bases; junction bases not matched to a gene: 9. This CDR3 has 14 residues. The CDR3 spells CASLRREGPNEQFF. The CDR3 bases are TGTGCCAGTTTGAGGCGGGAGGGACCCAATGAGCAGTTCTTC.

The chain has TRBV29-1 and TRBJ1-2; tentative D call: TRBD1 (6 bases). Deletions cut 2 bases from V and 4 bases from J, with 20 bases between. This CDR3 has 16 residues. Per germline, CDR1 SQVTM and CDR2 ANQGSEA. The CDR3 DNA follows: TGCAGCGTTGAACCCCGAAGCAGGGGCTCGGGCTATGGCTACACCTTC. It is translated as CSVEPRSRGSGYGYTF.

The gene calls are TRBV29-1 and TRBJ2-7, with D perhaps matching TRBD2 (5 bases). Germline V gene data show CDR1 as SQVTM and CDR2 as ANQGSEA. The CDR3 loop spans 13 amino acids. V was pared by 2 bases and J by 0 bases, with 8 bases between. Here the CDR3 DNA reads TGCAGCGTTGAAAGCGGAAGCTCCTACGAGCAGTACTTC. Translated, it gives CSVESGSSYEQYF.

V is TRBV28 and J is TRBJ2-1, with no clear D. Germline CDR1 reads MDHEN; CDR2 reads SYDVKM. This CDR3 spans 16 amino acids. V was clipped by 2 bases and J by 9 bases, with 20 bases between them. Here the CDR3 reads CASSLMQVELHGEQFF. In DNA form, the CDR3 reads TGTGCCAGCAGTTTAATGCAGGTAGAGTTACACGGTGAGCAGTTCTTC.